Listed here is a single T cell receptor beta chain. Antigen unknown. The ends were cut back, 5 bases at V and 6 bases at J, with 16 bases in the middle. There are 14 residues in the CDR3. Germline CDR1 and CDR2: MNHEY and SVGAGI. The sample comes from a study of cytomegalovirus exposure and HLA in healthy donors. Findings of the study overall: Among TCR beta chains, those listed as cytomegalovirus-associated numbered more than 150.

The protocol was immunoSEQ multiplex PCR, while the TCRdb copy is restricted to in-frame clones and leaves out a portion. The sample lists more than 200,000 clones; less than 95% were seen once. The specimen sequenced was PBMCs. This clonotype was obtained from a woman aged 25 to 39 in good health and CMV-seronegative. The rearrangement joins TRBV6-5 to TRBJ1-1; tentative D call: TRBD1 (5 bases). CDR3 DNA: TGTGCCAGCAGTAGCCGACAGCTAGTATCTGAAGCTTTCTTT. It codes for CASSSRQLVSEAFF.